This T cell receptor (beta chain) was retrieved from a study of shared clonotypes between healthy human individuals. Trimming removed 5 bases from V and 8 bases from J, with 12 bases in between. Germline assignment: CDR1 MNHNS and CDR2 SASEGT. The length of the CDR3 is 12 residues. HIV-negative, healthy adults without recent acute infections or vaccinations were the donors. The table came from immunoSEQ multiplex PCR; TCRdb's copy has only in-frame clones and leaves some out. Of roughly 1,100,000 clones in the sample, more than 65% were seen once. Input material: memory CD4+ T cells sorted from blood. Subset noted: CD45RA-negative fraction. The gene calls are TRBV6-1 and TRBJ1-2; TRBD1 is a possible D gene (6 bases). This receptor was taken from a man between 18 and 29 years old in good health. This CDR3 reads CASSKTGIGYTF. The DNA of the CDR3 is TGTGCCAGCAGTAAGACAGGCATCGGCTACACCTTC.